This T cell receptor beta chain was recorded in a study of blood T cell repertoires in COVID-19. Overall study: The origin of the acute and convalescent COVID-19 samples was the United States, Italy and Spain.

Authors' data handling: From reference gene primer amplification, estimates of nucleated cell counts were derived. The assay was immunoSEQ multiplex PCR, and TCRdb's table has in-frame clones only and misses some. V and J calls and clone size are copied from that table; D and trimming were computed from the DNA. The repertoire has about 270,000 clones, more than 75% of them found once; the top ten carry about 10%. The trim removed 6 bases at V and 3 bases at J, leaving 3 bases unmatched. The CDR3 covers 13 residues. In germline, CDR1 is WSHSY, CDR2 SAAADI. The sequence came from a man aged 40-49 years with active or convalescent COVID-19. The genes are TRBV10-2 and TRBJ2-7; 9 bases match TRBD1. The specimen was peripheral blood. CDR3 coding DNA: TGCGCCAGCAGCCACAGGGGGCTCTACGAGCAGTACTTC. It translates to CASSHRGLYEQYF.